A selection of T cell receptor beta chains follows, all from one sample in a study of blood T cell repertoires in COVID-19. TCRdb keeps only in-frame clones here, not all; method: immunoSEQ multiplex PCR. The sample holds under 250,000 clones; more than 65% are singletons and the top ten take approximately 8%. Sequencing was carried out using peripheral blood. Receptors originate from an elderly woman with acute or convalescent COVID-19. CDR3s include the opening cysteine and the closing phenylalanine or tryptophan. A D gene is named only where the DNA matches it firmly. Size is stated for part of the rows, as once, few or many counts, or as a class when the clone is expanded.

j_call | d_call | clone_size | v_call | cdr3_aa | cdr3_nt
TRBJ2-1 | - | - | TRBV2 | CASRIRERGNEQFF | TGTGCCAGCAGGATTAGGGAGCGAGGCAATGAGCAGTTCTTC
TRBJ2-4 | TRBD1 | - | TRBV5-1 | CASKTGTENIQYF | TGCGCCAGCAAAACCGGGACAGAAAACATTCAGTACTTC
TRBJ2-3 | - | - | TRBV3-1/TRBV3-2 | CASSQALVTDTQYF | TGTGCCAGCAGCCAAGCGCTAGTGACAGATACGCAGTATTTT
TRBJ2-1 | - | - | TRBV7-2 | CASSPDLSSYNEQFF | TGTGCCAGCAGCCCGGACTTGAGCTCCTACAATGAGCAGTTCTTC
TRBJ1-1 | TRBD1 | - | TRBV5-4 | CASSLGQGAGTEAFF | TGTGCCAGCAGCTTAGGACAGGGGGCTGGGACTGAAGCTTTCTTT
TRBJ1-1 | - | - | TRBV6-5 | CASSRRGGVDTEAFF | TGTGCCAGCAGTCGCCGCGGAGGAGTAGACACTGAAGCTTTCTTT
TRBJ2-6 | TRBD1 | - | TRBV11-2 | CASSLRDRVAGANVLTF | TGTGCCAGCAGCTTACGGGACAGGGTAGCTGGGGCCAACGTCCTGACTTTC
TRBJ1-3 | - | - | TRBV15 | CATSRQAGNTIYF | TGTGCCACCAGCAGACAGGCTGGAAACACCATATATTTT
TRBJ2-7 | TRBD2 | - | TRBV4-1 | CASSQEASGSPRDYEQYF | TGCGCCAGCAGCCAAGAAGCTAGCGGGAGCCCGAGAGACTACGAGCAGTACTTC
TRBJ1-1 | - | - | TRBV18 | CASSPTENTEAFF | TGTGCCAGCTCGCCGACAGAGAACACTGAAGCTTTCTTT
TRBJ2-4 | TRBD2 | once | TRBV10-1 | CASSSLAGVQAKNIQYF | TGCGCCAGCAGTAGCTTAGCGGGGGTACAAGCCAAAAACATTCAGTACTTC
TRBJ2-5 | TRBD2 | - | TRBV5-6 | CASSLGQRGVQETQYF | TGTGCCAGCAGCTTGGGGCAGCGGGGGGTCCAAGAGACCCAGTACTTC
TRBJ2-5 | TRBD2 | - | TRBV5-1 | CASSSMGGGVQETQYF | TGCGCCAGCAGCTCGATGGGCGGGGGGGTACAAGAGACCCAGTACTTC
TRBJ1-1 | - | - | TRBV5-1 | CASSSTGNTEAFF | TGCGCCAGCAGCTCGACAGGGAACACTGAAGCTTTCTTT
TRBJ1-6 | TRBD1 | - | TRBV4-2 | CASSQDPTGGGNSPLHF | TGTGCCAGCAGCCAAGATCCCACAGGGGGCGGTAATTCACCCCTCCACTTT
TRBJ2-7 | - | - | TRBV7-9 | CASSLGSGQIFEQYF | TGTGCCAGCAGCTTAGGGTCAGGGCAAATCTTCGAGCAGTACTTC
TRBJ1-1 | - | - | TRBV12-3/TRBV12-4 | CASTLGVNTEAFF | TGTGCCAGCACCCTGGGAGTTAACACTGAAGCTTTCTTT
TRBJ1-3 | - | many | TRBV7-9 | CASSGNTIYF | TGTGCCAGCTCGGGAAACACCATATATTTT
TRBJ2-7 | TRBD2 | - | TRBV19 | CASSIGAGDPYEQYF | TGTGCCAGTAGTATTGGGGCGGGAGACCCCTACGAGCAGTACTTC
TRBJ2-1 | - | - | TRBV7-9 | CASSLVSLARRNEQFF | TGTGCCAGCAGCTTAGTGTCTCTAGCTAGACGGAATGAGCAGTTCTTC
TRBJ2-7 | - | - | TRBV19 | CASRIGPASDEQYF | TGTGCCAGTAGGATAGGCCCAGCAAGCGACGAGCAGTACTTC
TRBJ2-2 | TRBD1 | - | TRBV10-1 | CASSSTDRGEGTGELFF | TGCGCCAGCAGCTCTACGGACAGGGGCGAGGGCACCGGGGAGCTGTTTTTT
TRBJ2-1 | TRBD2 | - | TRBV19 | CASSVGGSSYNEQFF | TGTGCCAGTAGTGTCGGCGGGAGCTCCTACAATGAGCAGTTCTTC
TRBJ2-7 | - | few | TRBV2 | CASSLRTMGEQYF | TGTGCCAGCAGTTTACGGACAATGGGCGAGCAGTACTTC
TRBJ2-7 | TRBD1 | - | TRBV18 | CASSPSTGGYEQYF | TGTGCCAGCTCACCGAGCACAGGGGGCTACGAGCAGTACTTC
TRBJ2-1 | - | few | TRBV21-1 | CASRTGVLFNEQFF | TGTGCCAGCAGGACGGGAGTTTTATTCAATGAGCAGTTCTTC
TRBJ2-3 | - | - | TRBV15 | CATSTSYSDTQYF | TGTGCCACCAGCACTTCCTATTCAGATACGCAGTATTTT
TRBJ2-7 | TRBD2 | - | TRBV14 | CASSQVAGGPREQYF | TGTGCCAGCAGCCAAGTGGCGGGAGGGCCTCGCGAGCAGTACTTC
TRBJ2-7 | - | - | TRBV2 | CASRAQQIATYEQYF | TGTGCCAGCAGGGCTCAACAGATCGCCACCTACGAGCAGTACTTC
TRBJ2-4 | TRBD1 | - | TRBV27 | CASSFYGTDLAKNIQYF | TGTGCCAGCAGTTTTTACGGGACAGATCTAGCCAAAAACATTCAGTACTTC
TRBJ1-4 | - | - | TRBV6-1 | CASSEGGGLNEKLFF | TGTGCCAGCAGTGAGGGGGGGGGTCTTAATGAAAAACTGTTTTTT
TRBJ2-5 | TRBD2 | - | TRBV6-4 | CASSISGGTQETQYF | TGTGCCAGCAGTATTAGCGGGGGCACCCAAGAGACCCAGTACTTC
TRBJ2-1 | TRBD1 | - | TRBV5-1 | CASSLKTGTGDSYNEQFF | TGCGCCAGCAGCTTGAAAACCGGGACAGGGGATAGTTACAATGAGCAGTTCTTC
TRBJ2-1 | TRBD2 | - | TRBV10-3 | CAIGGVAGNFGEQFF | TGTGCCATCGGTGGGGTAGCGGGAAACTTTGGTGAGCAGTTCTTC
TRBJ1-3 | - | - | TRBV3-1/TRBV3-2 | CASSQDLVSGNTIYF | TGTGCCAGCAGCCAAGATCTCGTCTCTGGAAACACCATATATTTT
TRBJ2-7 | TRBD2 | - | TRBV3-1/TRBV3-2 | CASSHLPRGSKYEQYF | TGTGCCAGCAGCCACCTACCTCGCGGGAGTAAGTACGAGCAGTACTTC
TRBJ2-3 | TRBD2 | - | TRBV6-4 | CASSATSGVKDTQYF | TGTGCCAGCAGCGCTACTAGCGGGGTCAAAGATACGCAGTATTTT
TRBJ2-5 | TRBD2 | - | TRBV9 | CASSVAGRGVETQYF | TGTGCCAGCAGCGTAGCGGGGCGGGGGGTAGAGACCCAGTACTTC
TRBJ1-5 | - | - | TRBV27 | CASSFHESNQPQHF | TGTGCCAGCAGTTTTCACGAGAGCAATCAGCCCCAGCATTTT
TRBJ2-3 | - | few | TRBV4-1 | CASSQEPRALVTDTQYF | TGCGCCAGCAGCCAAGAACCCCGAGCGCTCGTGACAGATACGCAGTATTTT
TRBJ2-5 | - | - | TRBV5-4 | CASSSFRQNSLETQYF | TGTGCCAGCAGCTCATTCAGACAGAATTCCTTGGAGACCCAGTACTTC
TRBJ1-5 | - | - | TRBV28 | CASASSGGKGNQPQHF | TGTGCCAGCGCCTCTAGCGGGGGGAAGGGCAATCAGCCCCAGCATTTT
TRBJ1-5 | TRBD1 | - | TRBV18 | CASSLTGGADQPQHF | TGTGCCAGCTCACTGACAGGGGGCGCAGATCAGCCCCAGCATTTT
TRBJ1-5 | - | once | TRBV5-5 | CASSLSEGSGNQPQHF | TGTGCCAGCAGCTTGTCGGAGGGGTCGGGCAATCAGCCCCAGCATTTT
TRBJ1-2 | - | - | TRBV19 | CASRQTGLIYGYTF | TGTGCCAGTAGGCAAACAGGGCTCATCTATGGCTACACCTTC
TRBJ1-3 | - | - | TRBV6-5 | CASSYGGQKSGNTIYF | TGTGCCAGCAGTTACGGAGGACAGAAGTCTGGAAACACCATATATTTT
TRBJ2-5 | - | - | TRBV2 | CASSVRQAQETQYF | TGTGCCAGCAGTGTCAGGCAGGCACAAGAGACCCAGTACTTC
TRBJ2-5 | TRBD1 | few | TRBV7-6 | CASSSGTGRGETQYF | TGTGCCAGCAGCTCAGGGACAGGGAGAGGGGAGACCCAGTACTTC
TRBJ2-5 | TRBD1 | few | TRBV10-2 | CASSPDRVGETQYF | TGCGCCAGCAGTCCGGACAGGGTGGGAGAGACCCAGTACTTC
TRBJ1-6 | - | - | TRBV6-2/TRBV6-3 | CASSYMDSSSPLHF | TGTGCCAGCAGTTATATGGACAGCAGTTCACCCCTCCACTTT
TRBJ1-2 | - | - | TRBV7-9 | CASSASISGVYGYTF | TGTGCCAGCAGCGCCTCTATTAGCGGGGTTTATGGCTACACCTTC
TRBJ2-1 | TRBD2 | many | TRBV4-1 | CASSGTSATNEQFF | TGCGCCAGCAGCGGGACTAGCGCCACAAATGAGCAGTTCTTC
TRBJ2-7 | - | - | TRBV19 | CASSILGSSTYEQYF | TGTGCCAGTAGTATCCTAGGGTCTAGCACCTACGAGCAGTACTTC
TRBJ1-1 | - | - | TRBV7-8 | CASSLGGGGPEAFF | TGTGCCAGCAGCTTAGGAGGGGGTGGCCCTGAAGCTTTCTTT
TRBJ1-1 | TRBD1 | - | TRBV15 | CATSREWATRQGCFF | TGTGCCACCAGCAGAGAATGGGCTACAAGACAGGGATGTTTCTTT
TRBJ2-7 | - | - | TRBV15 | CATSRDLGSYEQYF | TGTGCCACCAGCAGAGATCTTGGCAGCTACGAGCAGTACTTC
TRBJ2-3 | TRBD2 | - | TRBV20-1 | CSASRPSGGVTDTQYF | TGCAGTGCTAGTCGTCCTAGCGGGGGTGTGACAGATACGCAGTATTTT